These 26 T cell receptor beta chains came from one sample sequenced in a study of cytomegalovirus exposure and HLA in healthy donors. With 60 Vbeta and 13 Jbeta primers, the PCR was carried out. Data came from immunoSEQ multiplex PCR; TCRdb stores just in-frame clones and leaves some out. The sample records some 150,000 clones, roughly four fifths being singletons. The specimen was PBMCs. These receptors originate from a human donor in good health.

The genes are TRBV6-1 and TRBJ1-2; D possibly corresponds to TRBD1 (5 bases). The CDR3 is 13 residues long. In germline, CDR1 is MNHNS, CDR2 SASEGT. Trimming took 0 bases from V and 7 from J, leaving 9 bases between them. CDR3 DNA sequence: TGTGCCAGCAGTGAAGCGCAGGGTTGTGGCTACACCTTC. Translated, it gives CASSEAQGCGYTF.

This chain joins TRBV11-2 and TRBJ1-1; unclear D gene. Trimming took off 6 bases at V and 0 bases at J, with 11 bases between the two ends. This CDR3 is built from 14 residues. Germline V gene sequence: CDR1 SGHAT, CDR2 FQNNGV. CDR3 sequence (DNA): TGTGCCAGCAGGAAAGCGGACCTGAACACTGAAGCTTTCTTT. Its translation: CASRKADLNTEAFF.

This chain joins TRBV11-2 and TRBJ2-7, with D unclear. Between the trimmed V and J ends, which lost 0 bases and 4 bases, there was a span of 10 bases. Germline lookup yields CDR1 SGHAT and CDR2 FQNNGV. This CDR3 is built from 14 residues. CDR3 coding DNA: TGTGCCAGCAGCTTAGATAGTAAACAGTACGAGCAGTACTTC. Its translation: CASSLDSKQYEQYF. The full variable domain, with the rest looked up from reference TRBV11-2 and TRBJ2-7, is EAGVAQSPRYKIIEKRQSVAFWCNPISGHATLYWYQQILGQGPKLLIQFQNNGVVDDSQLPKDRFSAERLKGVDSTLKIQPAKLEDSAVYLCASSLDSKQYEQYFGPGTRLTVT.

V usage is TRBV6-5 and J usage is TRBJ1-4; 7 nucleotides agree with TRBD1. Germline V gene data show CDR1 as MNHEY and CDR2 as SVGAGI. This CDR3 is built from 12 residues. The V gene end was trimmed by 7 bases and the J gene end by 8 bases; junction bases not matched to a gene: 4. As DNA, the CDR3 is TGTGCCAGCAAAGGGGGCAAGGAAAAACTGTTTTTT. Protein product: CASKGGKEKLFF.

The chain combines TRBV6-4 with TRBJ1-4; D ambiguous. V was cut by 2 bases and J by 4 bases, with 17 bases left in between. Germline V gives CDR1 MRHNA, CDR2 SNTAGT. The CDR3 covers 17 residues. The CDR3 here is CASSDTYRETINEKLFF. The DNA for the CDR3 is TGTGCCAGCAGTGACACGTACCGAGAAACCATTAATGAAAAACTGTTTTTT.

This chain connects TRBV6-6 to TRBJ1-4; 7 nucleotides agree with TRBD1. The junction had 10 bases not matched to a gene; V was cut back by 0 bases and J by 9 bases. Germline-derived CDR1 and CDR2 are MNHNY and SVGAGI (reference sequence). The CDR3 spans 16 residues. The CDR3 sequence: CASSYSSGTATKKLFF. Here the CDR3 DNA reads TGTGCCAGCAGTTACTCGTCGGGGACAGCGACGAAAAAACTGTTTTTT.

The chain joins TRBV11-3 to TRBJ2-7, with D hard to call. V was clipped by 4 bases and J by 1 base, with 8 bases between them. This CDR3 is 13 amino acids long. The germline CDR1 and CDR2 sequences are SGHNT and YENEEA. CDR3: CASSSLRSYEQYF. CDR3 nucleotides: TGTGCCAGCAGCTCCTTGCGGTCCTACGAGCAGTACTTC.

This chain uses TRBV7-8 with TRBJ1-6; no clear D gene. CDR3 length: 13 residues. Germline V CDR1 and CDR2: SGHVS, FQNEAQ. V lost 3 bases, J lost 9 bases, and 9 bases lay in between. The CDR3 coding sequence is TGTGCCAGCAGCTTTAATAAAGCTTCACCCCTCCACTTT. Protein sequence: CASSFNKASPLHF.

V and J are TRBV27 and TRBJ1-2; possible D gene TRBD1, 5 bases. The CDR3 is 14 amino acids. CDR1 and CDR2 from the germline V gene are MNHEY and SMNVEV (reference sequence). V lost 4 bases and J 7 bases, leaving 16 bases between the germline ends. The CDR3 is CASSSREGPSGYTF. CDR3 DNA: TGTGCCAGCAGTTCCCGGGAGGGACCGAGTGGCTACACCTTC.

The gene calls are TRBV5-6 and TRBJ2-5; D remains unclear. V dropped 0 bases and J dropped 1 base, with 13 bases sitting between them. This CDR3 has 16 amino acids. The germline CDR1 and CDR2 sequences are SGHDT and YYEEEE. The CDR3 sequence: CASSLGTPPIQETQYF. The CDR3 DNA reads as TGTGCCAGCAGCTTGGGAACTCCCCCGATCCAAGAGACCCAGTACTTC.

This clone was observed a single time. Germline and junction disagree at one end, which may indicate a read error. J is TRBJ1-2 and V is TRBV7-9; unclear D gene. This CDR3 spans 8 amino acids. The V gene's germline CDR1 is SEHNR and CDR2 FQNEAQ (reference sequence). The CDR3 DNA sequence: TGTGCCAGCAGCCCCCCTTCCTTC. Its translation is CASSPPSF.

The V call is TRBV28, the J call TRBJ1-2; D gene unclear. The CDR3 is 14 residues long. Trimming shortened V by 5 bases and J by 4 bases, and 14 bases separated the two germline ends. Germline loops: CDR1 MDHEN, CDR2 SYDVKM. This CDR3 is CASSPDTSGYGYTF. CDR3 sequence (DNA): TGTGCCAGCAGTCCCGACACCAGTGGCTATGGCTACACCTTC.

This clone was found once. The V and J genes are TRBV28 and TRBJ2-7; D is possibly TRBD1 (5 bases). Germline CDR1 is MDHEN and CDR2 is SYDVKM. This CDR3 is 11 amino acids long. The V gene lost 7 bases and the J gene lost 6 bases, with 10 bases spanning the gap. The CDR3 is CASTAGPEQYF. The CDR3 DNA reads as TGTGCCAGCACCGCAGGGCCCGAGCAGTACTTC. Full variable domain (remainder filled in from reference TRBV28 and TRBJ2-7): DVKVTQSSRYLVKRTGEKVFLECVQDMDHENMFWYRQDPGLGLRLIYFSYDVKMKEKGDIPEGYSVSREKKERFSLILESASTNQTSMYLCASTAGPEQYFGPGTRLTVT.

This clone was seen a few times. The chain combines TRBV18 with TRBJ1-1, with D hard to call. The CDR3 is 14 amino acids. Trimming took 2 bases from V and 0 from J, leaving 7 bases between them. Per germline, CDR1 KGHSH and CDR2 LQKENI. This CDR3 is CASSPAGLNTEAFF. The CDR3 DNA reads TGTGCCAGCTCACCAGCAGGCTTGAACACTGAAGCTTTCTTT.

This clone was recorded only once. The chain has TRBV10-3 and TRBJ2-5; D call uncertain. The J call may be in error: the DNA end matches TRBJ2-7 better. The CDR3 loop spans 11 amino acids. CDR1 and CDR2 from the germline V gene are ENHRY and SYGVKD. CDR3 sequence: CAISETYEQYF. DNA for the CDR3: TGTGCCATCAGTGAGACGTACGAGCAGTACTTC.

The chain joins TRBV28 to TRBJ2-1; 11 bases are a match to TRBD2. Germline V gene data show CDR1 as MDHEN and CDR2 as SYDVKM. Trimming at V came to 8 bases and at J to 6 bases, leaving 6 bases not matched to a gene. The CDR3 extends over 14 amino acids. CDR3 in DNA: TGTGCCAGCGTAGCGGGGGGGCCTTTCAATGAGCAGTTCTTC. This encodes CASVAGGPFNEQFF.

In its sample, this clone was seen a few times. J is TRBJ1-1 and V is TRBV7-9; D is uncertain. The CDR3 is 12 amino acids. With 5 bases removed from V and 1 base from J, the gap between germline ends came to 5 bases. Germline V gene sequence: CDR1 SEHNR, CDR2 FQNEAQ (reference sequence). The CDR3 is CASSPPNTEAFF. For the CDR3, the DNA is TGTGCCAGCAGCCCTCCGAACACTGAAGCTTTCTTT.

This chain uses TRBV6-5 with TRBJ2-2; D is possibly TRBD1 (5 bases). Germline V lookup: CDR1 MNHEY, CDR2 SVGAGI. The V end was cut by 5 bases, the J end by 1 base, with 8 bases between. The CDR3 runs 14 residues. CDR3 amino acids: CASSTDRNTGELFF. CDR3 DNA sequence: TGTGCCAGCAGTACCGACAGGAACACCGGGGAGCTGTTTTTT.

The V gene is TRBV29-1, the J gene TRBJ2-7; TRBD2 aligns across 7 bases. Looked up from germline, CDR1 is SQVTM and CDR2 is ANQGSEA. The ends lost 2 bases at V and 0 bases at J; junction bases unmatched: 7. The CDR3 sequence is 15 residues long. The CDR3 DNA reads TGCAGCGTTGAAATCTCCGGGAGGTACTCCTACGAGCAGTACTTC. Translated: CSVEISGRYSYEQYF.

The CDR3 region is CASSIAAAGGYYEQFF. In DNA form, the CDR3 reads TGTGCCAGTAGTATAGCGGCAGCGGGGGGTTACTATGAGCAGTTCTTC. The genes are TRBV19 and TRBJ2-1; TRBD2 matches 9 bases. Germline V gene data show CDR1 as LNHDA and CDR2 as SQIVND (reference sequence). V trimming: 1 base; J trimming: 8 bases; junction bases outside the gene matches: 9. This CDR3 is 16 amino acids long.

The chain has TRBV4-2 and TRBJ1-4; D perhaps matches TRBD1 (5 bases). Germline-derived CDR1 and CDR2 are LGHNA and YNFKEQ. This CDR3 comprises 16 residues. Between the trimmed V and J ends, which lost 1 base and 10 bases, there was a span of 19 bases. The CDR3 region is CASSQGEQVLVGKLFF. In DNA, the CDR3 is TGTGCCAGCAGCCAAGGTGAACAGGTGCTTGTTGGAAAACTGTTTTTT.

The chain combines TRBV5-1 with TRBJ1-1; no clear D gene. The CDR3 totals 14 residues. CDR1 is SGHRS, CDR2 YFSETQ, per germline. V was shortened by 7 bases and J by 1 base, with 14 bases between the two germline ends. The DNA for the CDR3 is TGCGCCAGCGGACTCAACCAGGCGAACACTGAAGCTTTCTTT. It translates to CASGLNQANTEAFF.

Only a few counts were recorded for this clone. The chain combines TRBV5-1 with TRBJ2-5, with 9 bases lining up with TRBD2. The CDR3 runs to 14 residues. J was trimmed by 5 bases and V by 6 bases; bases with no gene match: 8. The germline V gene has CDR1 SGHRS and CDR2 YFSETQ. CDR3 DNA: TGCGCCAGCACCCCGGGGACTAGCTGGGAGACCCAGTACTTC. Translation: CASTPGTSWETQYF.

The V gene is TRBV10-1, the J gene TRBJ2-3, with TRBD1 identical over 11 bases. The CDR3 is made up of 15 amino acids. The V segment lost 6 bases and the J segment 4 bases; nucleotides outside the gene matches: 6. CDR1 is WNHNN and CDR2 is SYGVQD in the germline V gene (reference sequence). The CDR3 reads CASRPPGQGADTQYF. In nucleotides, the CDR3 is TGCGCCAGCAGACCCCCGGGACAGGGGGCAGATACGCAGTATTTT.

The gene calls are TRBV6-5 and TRBJ2-3; 8 bases line up with TRBD2. The V gene end was trimmed by 0 bases and the J gene end by 4 bases; junction bases not matched to a gene: 6. CDR3 length: 16 amino acids. Germline V gene data show CDR1 as MNHEY and CDR2 as SVGAGI. Here the CDR3 DNA reads TGTGCCAGCAGTTACTCGAAGCGGGAGTTCCCAGATACGCAGTATTTT. Residues: CASSYSKREFPDTQYF.

The chain links TRBV7-8 to TRBJ1-1; TRBD1 is a possible D gene (5 bases). Germline CDR1 and CDR2: SGHVS and FQNEAQ. V shed 1 base and J shed 6 bases, with 12 bases lying between them. CDR3 length equals 14 residues. CDR3 DNA: TGTGCCAGCAGCTTAGGAGGGCGGGGCGCTGAAGCTTTCTTT. Its protein product is CASSLGGRGAEAFF.